The entry that follows covers one T cell receptor beta chain sequence. The V end lost 0 bases, the J end lost 4 bases, and 13 bases lay between the germline ends. The CDR3 sequence is 16 residues long. CDR1 is SGHDN, CDR2 FVKESK, per germline. The sample belongs to a study of technical replicates of blood from a few donors. The assay was immunoSEQ multiplex PCR, and TCRdb's table has in-frame clones only and misses some. The table has 50,000 to 70,000 clones, approximately 92% seen once. The rearrangement joins TRBV14 to TRBJ2-1; perhaps TRBD2 as D (6 bases). Sequencing was carried out using PBMCs. The TCR originated in a human donor in good health. Some clones in this sample may be carry-over from other donors' samples. As DNA, the CDR3 is TGTGCCAGCAGCCAAGAGAGGGGTCGGGGGTACAATGAGCAGTTCTTC. Protein sequence: CASSQERGRGYNEQFF.